Listed here are 17 T cell receptor beta chains from one sample, sequenced in a study of T-cell reconstitution after alpha-beta-depleted transplantation in children. Construction of the TCRbeta library involved unique molecular identifiers. TCRdb ran MiXCR on the PCR reads and lists one entry per CDR3 protein. Here the sample spans more than 450,000 distinct CDR3 sequences, around 16% being singletons. The source was PBMCs from the stem cell graft donor, collected from the stem cell graft. Receptor source: a human donor who donated a stem cell graft to a child with acute lymphoblastic leukemia.

This clonotype appeared many times. The V and J genes are TRBV18 and TRBJ1-1, with unresolved D. Germline V gene data show CDR1 as KGHSH and CDR2 as LQKENI. Trimming cost V 3 bases and J 5 bases, with 7 bases left between them. The length of the CDR3 is 12 residues. Written as DNA, the CDR3 is TGTGCCAGCTCACCCTCACGGACTGAAGCTTTCTTT. Its translation is CASSPSRTEAFF.

A few counts support this clonotype. This chain connects TRBV5-1 to TRBJ1-6; D remains unclear. V lost 1 base to trimming and J lost 5 bases, with 7 bases between them. The germline V gene has CDR1 SGHRS and CDR2 YFSETQ. This CDR3 is 14 amino acids long. The CDR3 region is CASSLPSDNSPLHF. The CDR3 nucleotides are TGCGCCAGCAGCTTGCCCAGTGATAATTCACCCCTCCACTTT.

In this sample, this clonotype turned up once. The chain carries TRBV7-6 and TRBJ1-1; D gene uncertain. Looked up from germline, CDR1 is SGHVS and CDR2 is FNYEAQ. The CDR3 totals 12 residues. Trimming took 2 bases from V and 12 from J, leaving 13 bases between them. CDR3 bases: TGTGCCAGCAGCTTATCTCCGGGGAGGCCTTTCTTT. As protein: CASSLSPGRPFF.

The V and J genes are TRBV2 and TRBJ2-3; D is ambiguous. Germline CDR1 reads SNHLY; CDR2 reads FYNNEI. The CDR3 has 15 amino acids. V lost 3 bases, J lost 1 base, and 11 bases lay in between. The chain's CDR3 is CASSEVVSRTDTQYF. In DNA form, the CDR3 reads TGTGCCAGCAGTGAGGTGGTATCCCGCACAGATACGCAGTATTTT.

J is TRBJ1-2 and V is TRBV12-3 or TRBV12-4, with TRBD1 identical over 7 bases. The junction had 15 bases not matched to a gene; V was cut back by 3 bases and J by 8 bases. This CDR3 has 16 residues. CDR3 residues: CASSFDRVRILGGYTF. CDR3 DNA: TGTGCCAGCAGTTTCGACAGGGTCCGGATCTTAGGGGGCTACACCTTC.

With respect to this clonotype: One junction end disagrees with the germline gene, perhaps due to a read error. The CDR3 is CCANLAGVYTRADTQYF. The CDR3 nucleotides are TGCTGTGCTAACCTAGCGGGAGTATACACCAGGGCAGATACGCAGTATTTT. This chain links TRBV20-1 with TRBJ2-3; 10 bases map to TRBD2. The CDR3 runs to 17 residues. Germline CDR1 is DFQATT and CDR2 is SNEGSKA (reference sequence).

The table lists this clonotype with a few counts. The chain combines TRBV4-1 with TRBJ2-5; a weak D match, TRBD1 (6 bases). V gave up 3 bases and J gave up 4 bases, with 6 bases separating them. Germline values: CDR1 MGHRA, CDR2 YSYEKL. This CDR3 is built from 12 residues. In DNA, the CDR3 is TGCGCCAGCAGCCACAGGGGAGAGACCCAGTACTTC. Amino acid sequence: CASSHRGETQYF.

This clonotype was found a few times. The gene calls are TRBV5-1 and TRBJ2-1; D is ambiguous. The CDR3 totals 17 residues. Trimming left V 4 bases short and J 0 bases short, with 17 bases between. Germline CDR1 and CDR2: SGHRS and YFSETQ. The CDR3 loop is CASSLGYALSSYNEQFF. In DNA form, the CDR3 reads TGCGCCAGCAGCCTGGGCTATGCGCTGAGCTCCTACAATGAGCAGTTCTTC.

This clonotype has a handful of counts. The V call is TRBV20-1, the J call TRBJ2-5, with D perhaps matching TRBD2 (7 bases). The CDR3 totals 17 residues. The germline gives CDR1 DFQATT, CDR2 SNEGSKA (reference sequence). Trimming stripped 2 bases from V and 2 bases from J, with 21 bases between. In nucleotides, the CDR3 is TGCAGTGCTAGACCACAGGGAGGGAGTTACTTTCAAGAGACCCAGTACTTC. This translates into CSARPQGGSYFQETQYF.

This clonotype was counted only a few times. The CDR3 spells CASSSQSSGANNEQFF. CDR3 bases: TGCGCCAGCAGCTCCCAATCTAGCGGGGCCAACAATGAGCAGTTCTTC. The rearrangement links TRBV5-1 to TRBJ2-1; 9 positions match TRBD2. Germline V lookup: CDR1 SGHRS, CDR2 YFSETQ. The length of the CDR3 is 16 residues. J lost 5 bases, V lost 3 bases, and 9 bases had no gene match.

The V and J genes are TRBV24-1 and TRBJ2-5; 11 nucleotides agree with TRBD2. The ends lost 4 bases at V and 4 bases at J; junction bases unmatched: 7. From germline, CDR1 is KGHDR and CDR2 SFDVKD. This CDR3 is 16 amino acids long. The CDR3 protein is CATSDKLAGVGETQYF. The DNA of the CDR3 is TGTGCCACCAGTGACAAACTAGCGGGAGTAGGAGAGACCCAGTACTTC.

This clonotype has at least ten counts. This chain links TRBV16 with TRBJ2-1, with D possibly being TRBD2 (5 bases). Trimming left V 8 bases short and J 7 bases short, with 12 bases between. CDR3 length equals 12 residues. The germline V gene encodes CDR1 KGHSY and CDR2 FQNENV. DNA for the CDR3: TGTGCCAGCTCACAGTCGGGGAATGAGCAGTTCTTC. Its protein is CASSQSGNEQFF.

The rearrangement uses TRBV27 and TRBJ2-7, with no clear D. The CDR3 is 13 residues long. V was shortened by 2 bases and J by 5 bases, with 10 bases between the two germline ends. Germline V gene lookup returns CDR1 MNHEY and CDR2 SMNVEV (reference sequence). The CDR3 sequence: CASSLSGVDEQYF. CDR3 coding DNA: TGTGCCAGCAGTTTAAGTGGGGTCGACGAGCAGTACTTC.

The rearrangement joins TRBV10-3 to TRBJ2-7; 8 bases agree with TRBD2. V was pared by 4 bases and J by 0 bases, with 8 bases of the junction left unmatched. Germline V gene data show CDR1 as ENHRY and CDR2 as SYGVKD. The CDR3 has 16 amino acids. The CDR3 coding sequence is TGTGCCATCAGTGTACTGCGGGGACTAGTCTCCTACGAGCAGTACTTC. Its protein product is CAISVLRGLVSYEQYF.

This clonotype was detected a few times. The gene calls are TRBV4-1 and TRBJ1-5; D unresolved. Germline CDR1 and CDR2: MGHRA and YSYEKL. Trimming took 1 base from V and 2 from J, leaving 6 bases between them. CDR3 size: 14 residues. The CDR3 nucleotides are TGCGCCAGCAGCCAAGCGGTAGGCAATCAGCCCCAGCATTTT. It codes for CASSQAVGNQPQHF.

The gene calls are TRBV4-1 and TRBJ2-3, with D tentatively TRBD1 or TRBD2 (5 bases each). The CDR3 sequence is 15 residues long. Germline V lookup: CDR1 MGHRA, CDR2 YSYEKL. Trimming shortened V by 8 bases and J by 4 bases, and 19 bases separated the two germline ends. In DNA, the CDR3 is TGCGCCAGCCGGCTTCGGGACCCCGGCCCAGATACGCAGTATTTT. This codes for CASRLRDPGPDTQYF.

This chain links TRBV5-1 with TRBJ2-7; perhaps TRBD2 as D (6 bases). CDR1 is SGHRS, CDR2 YFSETQ, per germline. The CDR3 is made up of 14 amino acids. Trimming took 4 bases from V and 4 from J, leaving 15 bases between them. The DNA for the CDR3 is TGCGCCAGCAGCCCCCTGGGACTGTCGTACGAGCAGTACTTC. It codes for CASSPLGLSYEQYF.